This T cell receptor beta chain is from a study of T cells expressing NK-cell markers. UMI-tagged 5'RACE template switching yielded the TCR beta cDNA. TCRdb reprocessed the 5' RACE reads and stores each CDR3 protein as one record, lacking DNA. The sample holds around 470,000 distinct CDR3 sequences. Looked up from germline, CDR1 is SGHRS and CDR2 is YFSETQ. There are 14 residues in the CDR3. The chain is built from TRBV5-1 and TRBJ2-2; as DNA is missing, the TRBD2 call by TCRdb cannot be tested. This receptor was obtained from a woman in her forties or fifties in good health. Sequenced sample: blood T cells: a sorted CD56 or NKG2C T cell subset, CD4+ or CD8+ T cells, or bulk PBMC T cells (not recorded which). The CDR3 protein is CASGGGYSTGELFF.